Listed here are 12 T cell receptor beta chains from one sample, sequenced in a study of technical replicates of blood from several donors. Profiling relied on immunoSEQ multiplex PCR, and the TCRdb table lists in-frame clones only, not all of them. The sample includes about 88,000 clones, just under 95% of them seen just once. Sequencing was carried out using T cells isolated from PBMCs. All receptors come from a human donor in good health.

This clone appeared a single time. The rearrangement links TRBV5-6 to TRBJ1-5; D gene ambiguous. The germline V gene encodes CDR1 SGHDT and CDR2 YYEEEE. V shed 1 base and J shed 4 bases, with 6 bases lying between them. There are 13 residues in the CDR3. CDR3 sequence: CASSLSPNQPQHF. The CDR3 region has the DNA TGTGCCAGCAGCTTGTCTCCGAATCAGCCCCAGCATTTT.

V is TRBV21-1 and J is TRBJ1-2; the tabulated D call, TRBD1, remains unverified against the DNA. TRBV21-1 is listed as a pseudogene. This CDR3 has 17 amino acids. The CDR3 bases are TGTGCCAGCAGCAAAGCGCTTTGGGACAGGGGGAGGAGAGGCTACACCTTC. Its protein is CASSKALWDRGRRGYTF.

The rearrangement joins TRBV6-5 to TRBJ1-2; tentative D call: TRBD1 (5 bases). The CDR3 contains 15 residues. Trimming pared 0 bases from V and 6 bases from J, leaving 14 bases between. Germline V gives CDR1 MNHEY, CDR2 SVGAGI. CDR3 region: CASSYSGWGRDGYTF. DNA of the CDR3: TGTGCCAGCAGTTACTCGGGGTGGGGCCGGGATGGCTACACCTTC.

The J gene is TRBJ1-2, the V gene TRBV27; TRBD1 agrees at 7 bases. Germline values: CDR1 MNHEY, CDR2 SMNVEV (reference sequence). CDR3 size: 13 residues. The ends lost 11 bases at V and 4 bases at J; junction bases unmatched: 10. The CDR3: CASRQGPFYGYTF. The CDR3 DNA reads TGTGCCTCCCGACAGGGACCTTTCTATGGCTACACCTTC.

V is TRBV9 and J is TRBJ2-7; D unresolved. The CDR3 has 13 amino acids. The V end was cut by 5 bases, the J end by 2 bases, with 11 bases between. Germline CDR1 is SGDLS and CDR2 is YYNGEE. The CDR3 loop reads CASSSGVPYEQYF. In nucleotides, the CDR3 is TGTGCCAGCAGTTCGGGTGTCCCCTACGAGCAGTACTTC.

The chain links TRBV19 to TRBJ1-1; no clear D. The V end was cut by 5 bases, the J end by 6 bases, with 16 bases between. Looked up from germline, CDR1 is LNHDA and CDR2 is SQIVND (reference sequence). The CDR3 is 14 residues long. Here the CDR3 DNA reads TGTGCCAGTAGTCCACGTGGCAGGTCCTCTGAAGCTTTCTTT. It yields the protein CASSPRGRSSEAFF.

The chain links TRBV7-9 to TRBJ2-7; 7 nucleotides line up with TRBD1. CDR1 and CDR2 from the germline V gene are SEHNR and FQNEAQ (reference sequence). CDR3 length equals 16 residues. The J segment lost 4 bases and the V segment lost 5 bases, leaving 14 bases of the junction unmatched. The CDR3 DNA follows: TGTGCCAGCAGCCCCGGGACAGTCTTCCCATTTTACGAGCAGTACTTC. It is translated as CASSPGTVFPFYEQYF. The full variable domain, completed using reference TRBV7-9 and TRBJ2-7, is DTGVSQNPRHKITKRGQNVTFRCDPISEHNRLYWYRQTLGQGPEFLTYFQNEAQLEKSRLLSDRFSAERPKGSFSTLEIQRTEQGDSAMYLCASSPGTVFPFYEQYFGPGTRLTVT.

The CDR3 region has the DNA TGCGCCAGCAGCCAAGATCCAGCGGGAGTTATCTACGAGCAGTACTTC. Its protein is CASSQDPAGVIYEQYF. The V and J genes are TRBV4-1 and TRBJ2-7; TRBD2 agrees at 8 bases. V dropped 0 bases and J dropped 3; count of bases not matched to a gene: 7. Germline assignment: CDR1 MGHRA and CDR2 YSYEKL. The CDR3 runs to 16 residues.

The CDR3 protein is CASSPKSSYEQYF. The CDR3 coding sequence is TGTGCCAGCTCACCAAAGAGCTCCTACGAGCAGTACTTC. V is TRBV18 and J is TRBJ2-7; D uncertain. The CDR3 sequence is 13 residues long. CDR1 is KGHSH, CDR2 LQKENI, per germline. V was clipped by 2 bases and J by 0 bases, with 5 bases between them.

The rearrangement links TRBV18 to TRBJ1-1; the match to TRBD1 covers 9 bases. J was trimmed by 3 bases and V by 6 bases; bases with no gene match: 14. The CDR3 loop spans 17 amino acids. From germline, CDR1 is KGHSH and CDR2 LQKENI. CDR3 in DNA: TGTGCCAGCTCTCGAACGACAGGGGGGAGTGGGGACACTGAAGCTTTCTTT. It yields the protein CASSRTTGGSGDTEAFF.

The chain is built from TRBV7-9 and TRBJ2-2, with 7 nucleotides matching TRBD2. CDR1 is SEHNR, CDR2 FQNEAQ, per germline (reference sequence). J lost 8 bases, V lost 5 bases, and 11 bases had no gene match. The CDR3 extends over 15 amino acids. For the CDR3, the DNA is TGTGCCAGCAGCCGTACTGGACTAGTTGATGGGGAGCTGTTTTTT. It codes for CASSRTGLVDGELFF.

The J gene is TRBJ1-3, the V gene TRBV7-2, with D perhaps TRBD1 (5 bases). The V gene lost 3 bases and the J gene lost 1 base, with 7 bases spanning the gap. Germline CDR1 and CDR2: SGHTA and FQGNSA. This CDR3 spans 14 amino acids. The CDR3 DNA reads as TGTGCCAGCAGCTTTGGGGGGTCTGGAAACACCATATATTTT. As protein: CASSFGGSGNTIYF.